This T cell receptor (beta chain) was documented in a study of cytomegalovirus exposure and HLA in healthy donors. There are a few counts of this clone. An end of the junction differs from the germline gene, which may be a read error. In germline, CDR1 is SGHAT, CDR2 FQNNGV. The CDR3 has 15 amino acids. Primers: 60 Vbeta forward and 13 Jbeta reverse. The table came from immunoSEQ multiplex PCR; TCRdb's copy has only in-frame clones and leaves some out. The sample lists about 98,000 clones, 55% to 75% occurring once. The chain joins TRBV11-2 to TRBJ1-4; D might be TRBD1 (5 bases). The sequence was collected from a man over 45 in good health and CMV-seronegative. The sample was PBMCs. The CDR3 nucleotides are TGTGCCAGCAGCATAGACAGAGGAAGGAATGAAAAACTGTTTTTT. This codes for CASSIDRGRNEKLFF.